Below, 5 T cell receptor beta chains from the same sample are listed, as sequenced in a study of blood T cell repertoires in COVID-19. Only in-frame clones appear in the TCRdb table, and some are missing; sequencing was by immunoSEQ multiplex PCR. Here the sample spans some 170,000 clones, roughly nine tenths being singletons. Input material: peripheral blood. The receptor source for this set is a man between 60 and 70 years old with active or convalescent COVID-19.

V is TRBV2 and J is TRBJ2-5; 7 nucleotides agree with TRBD1. The CDR3 is 13 amino acids. V gave up 7 bases and J gave up 2 bases; unmatched junction bases: 4. Per the germline V gene, CDR1 is SNHLY and CDR2 is FYNNEI. Written as DNA, the CDR3 is TGTGCCAGCATACGGGACAGACAAGAGACCCAGTACTTC. Translated: CASIRDRQETQYF.

The V call is TRBV6-5, the J call TRBJ2-4, with TRBD1 as a possible D gene (5 bases). CDR1 is MNHEY, CDR2 SVGAGI, per germline. The V gene lost 2 bases and the J gene lost 0 bases, with 11 bases spanning the gap. The CDR3 is 16 amino acids. DNA for the CDR3: TGTGCCAGCAGTTACGACGGACAAAGAGCCAAAAACATTCAGTACTTC. It is translated as CASSYDGQRAKNIQYF.

The rearrangement links TRBV10-2 to TRBJ2-7, with 10 positions matching TRBD2. CDR1 is WSHSY and CDR2 is SAAADI in the germline V gene. This CDR3 has 15 residues. The V and J ends lost 7 bases and 5 bases, in that order; junction bases with no gene match: 11. The chain's CDR3 is CASTGGGLASHEQYF. The DNA for the CDR3 is TGCGCCAGCACAGGTGGGGGACTAGCGTCACACGAGCAGTACTTC.

The table lists this clone with a count of one. J is TRBJ1-2 and V is TRBV10-3, with D unclear. The CDR3 is 17 residues long. Trimming removed 0 bases at V and 0 bases at J, with 14 bases between. Germline V gives CDR1 ENHRY, CDR2 SYGVKD. CDR3 in amino acids: CAISESRVIGSNYGYTF. In DNA form, the CDR3 reads TGTGCCATCAGTGAGTCACGGGTTATAGGTTCTAACTATGGCTACACCTTC.

The chain combines TRBV18 with TRBJ2-5; 13 bases match TRBD2. Germline V gives CDR1 KGHSH, CDR2 LQKENI. V was clipped by 5 bases and J by 5 bases; unmatched bases: 5. This CDR3 spans 15 amino acids. DNA for the CDR3: TGTGCCAGCTCAGACGGGACTAGCGGGACGGAGACCCAGTACTTC. It is translated as CASSDGTSGTETQYF.